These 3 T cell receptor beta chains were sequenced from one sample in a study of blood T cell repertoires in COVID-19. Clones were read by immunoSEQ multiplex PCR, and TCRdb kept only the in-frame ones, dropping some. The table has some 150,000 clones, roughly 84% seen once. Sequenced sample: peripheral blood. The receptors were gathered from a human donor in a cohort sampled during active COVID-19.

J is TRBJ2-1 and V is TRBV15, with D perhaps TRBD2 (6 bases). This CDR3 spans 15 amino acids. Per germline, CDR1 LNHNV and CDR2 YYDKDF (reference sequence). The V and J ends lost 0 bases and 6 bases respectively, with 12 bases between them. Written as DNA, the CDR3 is TGTGCCACCAGCAGAGATCGGGGGAGCGGCAATGAGCAGTTCTTC. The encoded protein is CATSRDRGSGNEQFF.

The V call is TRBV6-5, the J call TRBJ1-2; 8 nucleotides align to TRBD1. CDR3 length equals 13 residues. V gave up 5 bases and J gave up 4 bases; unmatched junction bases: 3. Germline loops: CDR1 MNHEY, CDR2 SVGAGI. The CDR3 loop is CASSPRGPYGYTF. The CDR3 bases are TGTGCCAGCAGTCCCAGGGGGCCCTATGGCTACACCTTC.

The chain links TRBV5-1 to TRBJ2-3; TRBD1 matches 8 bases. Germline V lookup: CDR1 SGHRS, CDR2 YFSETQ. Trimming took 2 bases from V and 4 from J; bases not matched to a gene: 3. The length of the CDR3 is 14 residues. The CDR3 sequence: CASSFGQGPDTQYF. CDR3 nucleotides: TGCGCCAGCAGCTTCGGACAGGGTCCAGATACGCAGTATTTT. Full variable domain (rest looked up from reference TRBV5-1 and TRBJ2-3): KAGVTQTPRYLIKTRGQQVTLSCSPISGHRSVSWYQQTPGQGLQFLFEYFSETQRNKGNFPGRFSGRQFSNSRSEMNVSTLELGDSALYLCASSFGQGPDTQYFGPGTRLTVL.